The 22 T cell receptor beta chains in this list originate from one sample, sequenced in a study of blood T cell repertoires in COVID-19. The protocol was immunoSEQ multiplex PCR, while the TCRdb copy is restricted to in-frame clones and leaves out a portion. The sample shows about 200,000 clones, about 95% of them seen only once. Sequenced input: peripheral blood. The receptors come from a man aged 25 to 40 with COVID-19, enrolled during active disease.

The chain has TRBV7-2 and TRBJ2-3; 7 bases are a match to TRBD1. V lost 3 bases and J lost 3; bases outside the gene matches: 9. CDR3 length: 16 amino acids. Germline CDR1 is SGHTA and CDR2 is FQGNSA. Written as DNA, the CDR3 is TGTGCCAGCAGCTTTACCGGGACAGAGGGAACAGATACGCAGTATTTT. Translation: CASSFTGTEGTDTQYF.

The rearrangement joins TRBV4-1 to TRBJ1-1; D may be TRBD1 (5 bases). V lost 1 base and J 1 base, leaving 10 bases between the germline ends. CDR3 size: 15 residues. Looked up from germline, CDR1 is MGHRA and CDR2 is YSYEKL. CDR3 residues: CASSQGTRANTEAFF. DNA for the CDR3: TGCGCCAGCAGCCAAGGAACCAGGGCGAACACTGAAGCTTTCTTT.

This rearrangement joins TRBV2 to TRBJ1-3; a weak D match, TRBD1 (6 bases). Germline V gives CDR1 SNHLY, CDR2 FYNNEI. The V end lost 1 base, the J end lost 2 bases, and 15 bases lay between the germline ends. The CDR3 length is 17 residues. CDR3 in DNA: TGTGCCAGCAGTGAAGGTCGGGCAGGGGTAGCTGGAAACACCATATATTTT. It specifies CASSEGRAGVAGNTIYF.

The CDR3 nucleotides read TGCGCCAGCAGCAAGTCGACAGGGGGGACAACTAATGAAAAACTGTTTTTT. This sequence encodes CASSKSTGGTTNEKLFF. This sequence joins TRBV5-1 and TRBJ1-4; 9 bases line up with TRBD1. Unmatched junction bases numbered 7, after V lost 4 bases and J lost 0 bases. CDR3 length: 17 amino acids. Germline-derived CDR1 and CDR2 are SGHRS and YFSETQ.

V is TRBV6-5 and J is TRBJ1-1; TRBD1 matches at 10 bases. CDR3 length: 15 residues. Germline-derived CDR1 and CDR2 are MNHEY and SVGAGI. V shed 5 bases and J 1 base; nucleotides not matched to a gene: 4. CDR3 amino acids: CASSRGQGTNTEAFF. In DNA form, the CDR3 reads TGTGCCAGCAGTAGGGGACAGGGGACGAACACTGAAGCTTTCTTT.

The V call is TRBV4-2, the J call TRBJ1-5; the match to TRBD1 covers 7 bases. The CDR3 runs 15 residues. Germline CDR1 reads LGHNA; CDR2 reads YNFKEQ. V shed 3 bases, J shed 4 bases, and the junction held 6 bases outside the gene matches. The DNA for the CDR3 is TGTGCCAGCAGCCAGTGGGGACAGTGGAATCAGCCCCAGCATTTT. The encoded protein is CASSQWGQWNQPQHF.

This chain links TRBV11-2 with TRBJ1-3, with D uncertain. Trimming removed 2 bases at V and 1 base at J, with 9 bases between. CDR1 is SGHAT, CDR2 FQNNGV, per germline. The CDR3 has 15 residues. The CDR3 nucleotides read TGTGCCAGCAGCTTAACCCCGGGGTCTGGAAACACCATATATTTT. It codes for CASSLTPGSGNTIYF.

The chain links TRBV27 to TRBJ1-1, with a possible D match to TRBD1 (5 bases). Germline values: CDR1 MNHEY, CDR2 SMNVEV (reference sequence). The CDR3 has 15 residues. The V end was cut by 0 bases, the J end by 0 bases, with 8 bases between. The CDR3 bases are TGTGCCAGCAGTTTATCGGGGGGGATGAACACTGAAGCTTTCTTT. Protein product: CASSLSGGMNTEAFF.

The chain carries TRBV18 and TRBJ2-7, with TRBD1 matching 7 bases. Germline V lookup: CDR1 KGHSH, CDR2 LQKENI. The CDR3 is 15 residues long. The ends lost 0 bases at V and 4 bases at J; junction bases unmatched: 6. CDR3 DNA: TGTGCCAGCTCACCACCGTTTCAGGGGGTTTACGAGCAGTACTTC. This gives the protein CASSPPFQGVYEQYF.

The chain employs TRBV10-3 and TRBJ2-7; maybe TRBD1 (5 bases). V shed 7 bases and J shed 5 bases, with 9 bases lying between them. Germline assignment: CDR1 ENHRY and CDR2 SYGVKD. This CDR3 is 11 amino acids long. CDR3 coding DNA: TGTGCCATCAAGCAGGGAAACGAGCAGTACTTC. Translated, it gives CAIKQGNEQYF.

The chain carries TRBV7-6 and TRBJ2-5, with TRBD2 matching over 7 bases. This CDR3 is built from 13 residues. With V trimmed by 5 bases and J by 4 bases, 4 bases remained unmatched. Germline CDR1 is SGHVS and CDR2 is FNYEAQ. The CDR3 sequence is CASSPGTTETQYF. The CDR3 bases are TGTGCCAGCAGCCCCGGGACTACAGAGACCCAGTACTTC. The entire variable domain, with the rest obtained from reference TRBV7-6 and TRBJ2-5, is as follows: GAGVSQSPRYKVTKRGQDVALRCDPISGHVSLYWYRQALGQGPEFLTYFNYEAQQDKSGLPNDRFSAERPEGSISTLTIQRTEQRDSAMYRCASSPGTTETQYFGPGTRLLVL.

The rearrangement uses TRBV5-5 and TRBJ2-3; D remains unclear. V lost 2 bases, J lost 4 bases, and 14 bases lay in between. This CDR3 region has 15 residues. CDR1 SGHKS and CDR2 YYEKEE come from the germline V gene (reference sequence). The CDR3 DNA is TGTGCCAGCAGCTTTAATAGCCAGTTCGCAGATACGCAGTATTTT. Amino acid sequence: CASSFNSQFADTQYF.

The chain employs TRBV30 and TRBJ2-5; 14 bases map to TRBD2. The J segment lost 4 bases and the V segment lost 6 bases, leaving 4 bases of the junction unmatched. This CDR3 spans 14 amino acids. Germline CDR1 reads GTSNPN; CDR2 reads SVGIG (reference sequence). The CDR3 is CACGTSGGSETQYF. The CDR3 DNA reads TGTGCCTGCGGGACTAGCGGGGGATCAGAGACCCAGTACTTC.

The V call is TRBV27, the J call TRBJ1-5, with D unresolved. CDR1 MNHEY and CDR2 SMNVEV come from the germline V gene (reference sequence). V lost 0 bases and J 11 bases, leaving 20 bases between the germline ends. The CDR3 is made up of 16 amino acids. The CDR3 nucleotides read TGTGCCAGCAGTTTATCAGGAGGCGCGGTGGTGTTGTCCCAGCATTTT. It yields the protein CASSLSGGAVVLSQHF.

The V gene is TRBV4-2, the J gene TRBJ2-3; D perhaps matches TRBD1 (6 bases). The V gene's germline CDR1 is LGHNA and CDR2 YNFKEQ. The CDR3 is made up of 14 amino acids. V was cut by 1 base and J by 2 bases, with 7 bases left in between. The DNA of the CDR3 is TGTGCCAGCAGCCAAGGACAGGACACAGATACGCAGTATTTT. This encodes CASSQGQDTDTQYF.

The chain carries TRBV19 and TRBJ1-6; D uncertain. This CDR3 spans 15 amino acids. Germline lookup yields CDR1 LNHDA and CDR2 SQIVND (reference sequence). V was pared by 7 bases and J by 6 bases, with 16 bases between. CDR3 coding DNA: TGTGCCAGTAACTCGGCGGGTCTAGGTAATTCACCCCTCCACTTT. Protein: CASNSAGLGNSPLHF.

The rearrangement joins TRBV19 to TRBJ2-3; 14 positions match TRBD2. After removal of 5 bases from V and 0 bases from J, the junction contained 13 bases not matched to a gene. This CDR3 is 20 amino acids long. Germline V gene lookup returns CDR1 LNHDA and CDR2 SQIVND (reference sequence). The CDR3 DNA follows: TGTGCCAGTAGTTCCCTCACCCCTGGACTAGCGGGGGGTAGCACAGATACGCAGTATTTT. Translation: CASSSLTPGLAGGSTDTQYF.

The genes are TRBV5-4 and TRBJ1-2; 9 bases match TRBD1. The V segment lost 3 bases and the J segment 7 bases; nucleotides outside the gene matches: 7. The CDR3 is 14 amino acids. The V gene's germline CDR1 is SGHNT and CDR2 YYREEE (reference sequence). CDR3 amino acids: CASSWTGEGAGYTF. The DNA of the CDR3 is TGTGCCAGCAGCTGGACAGGGGAAGGGGCTGGCTACACCTTC.

In this sample, this clone turned up a few times. The V and J genes are TRBV7-2 and TRBJ2-1; 8 bases line up with TRBD2. This CDR3 is 15 amino acids long. V lost 5 bases to trimming and J lost 4 bases; unmatched junction nucleotides: 7. Germline-derived CDR1 and CDR2 are SGHTA and FQGNSA. CDR3 residues: CASSHGGDLYNEQFF. CDR3 coding DNA: TGTGCCAGCAGCCACGGGGGGGATCTTTACAATGAGCAGTTCTTC.

This chain connects TRBV7-3 to TRBJ2-3, with 9 bases that match TRBD2. The V gene's germline CDR1 is SGHTA and CDR2 FQGTGA. The CDR3 loop spans 14 amino acids. V lost 4 bases, J lost 6 bases, and 5 bases stayed unmatched. This chain's CDR3 is CASSSPGLADTQYF. The DNA for the CDR3 is TGTGCCAGCAGCTCCCCTGGACTAGCGGATACGCAGTATTTT. Looking up the rest from reference TRBV7-3 and TRBJ2-3 gives the full variable domain: GAGVSQTPSNKVTEKGKYVELRCDPISGHTALYWYRQSLGQGPEFLIYFQGTGAADDSGLPNDRFFAVRPEGSVSTLKIQRTERGDSAVYLCASSSPGLADTQYFGPGTRLTVL.

This chain connects TRBV3-1 (or the pseudogene TRBV3-2) to TRBJ2-1; D perhaps matches TRBD1 (6 bases). V lost 4 bases and J 4 bases, leaving 14 bases between the germline ends. Per the germline V gene, CDR1 is LGHDT and CDR2 is YNNKEL (reference sequence). The CDR3 contains 15 residues. The CDR3 DNA reads TGTGCCAGCAGCCTACAGGGAGCCCAGTACAATGAGCAGTTCTTC. Protein sequence: CASSLQGAQYNEQFF.

The chain couples TRBV7-6 to TRBJ1-2; D is possibly TRBD1 (6 bases). CDR3 length: 14 residues. With 1 base removed from V and 7 bases from J, the gap between germline ends came to 13 bases. From germline, CDR1 is SGHVS and CDR2 FNYEAQ. CDR3 loop: CASSLDLGAGGYTF. CDR3 bases: TGTGCCAGCAGCTTAGATCTGGGGGCAGGTGGCTACACCTTC. The full variable domain, in which reference TRBV7-6 and TRBJ1-2 provide the parts outside the CDR3, is GAGVSQSPRYKVTKRGQDVALRCDPISGHVSLYWYRQALGQGPEFLTYFNYEAQQDKSGLPNDRFSAERPEGSISTLTIQRTEQRDSAMYRCASSLDLGAGGYTFGSGTRLTVV.